The subject of this entry is one T cell receptor beta chain. What this receptor recognizes is not known. The input lacks base qualities; no much larger clone sits a single base away. Counted from cysteine to phenylalanine, this CDR3 has 17 amino acids. The retained sequence is limited to the CDR3, 51 bases, with the frame set at the first base. Buffy coats from around 21 blood donors served as healthy controls, a group that was over 45% female with a median age of about 52 years (range 21-70). CD4+ and CD8+ cells were isolated by positive magnetic bead selection on an AutoMACS, and purity was checked by flow cytometry. Ficoll-Paque PLUS density gradient separation was used to isolate peripheral blood mononuclear cells. Nucleospin Tissue or Tissue XS kits were used to extract DNA from CD4-enriched, CD8-enriched or PBMC samples, and a Qubit 2.0 fluorometer was used for quantification. This sample is drawn from a study of somatic mutations in cytotoxic T cells in rheumatoid arthritis (dated by TCRdb to about 2017). Some background on the complete study: Some V beta antibody-stained T-cell populations were flow-sorted on a FACSAria II or Sony SH800 at nearly 100% purity, and sorted V beta1+ cells also underwent TCRB sequencing. In newly diagnosed rheumatoid arthritis without treatment, the study examined if expanded CD8+ T-cell clones harbor somatic mutations, relying on TCRB deep sequencing to characterize clonality. TCRB deep sequencing covered approximately 64 patients with rheumatoid arthritis along with about 20 healthy controls. Patients and controls did not essentially differ in median age, which was nearly identical between the groups.

General findings and caveats noted by the study authors: Rheumatoid arthritis patients and age-matched healthy controls did not significantly differ in CD8+ T-cell clonality. The slight TRBV07 underrepresentation in patients was not adjusted for multiple comparisons. It was unknown which antigens the expanded CD8+ clones targeted, and their absence from virus-specific databases did not exclude viral specificity. Healthy controls showed no age-related increase in CD8+ clonality, whereas patients did (Spearman r ≈ 0.49). In 8 out of 65 patients, more than 20% of CD8+ cells belonged to the largest CD8+ clone, while several identical CD8+ TCRB sequences were shared between blood and synovial fluid.

TCRB CDR3 sequencing used the immunoSEQ assay on genomic DNA. As for how the authors treated the data: Analyses were restricted to productive TCRB rearrangements. Clonality was calculated as a Shannon entropy-based productive clonality index, and a clone was defined by a unique TCRB CDR3 sequence. The template counts of each clone relative to the total templates per sample were used to calculate repertoire overlap between two samples. V-gene usage from TCRB sequencing and V-gene usage measured by flow cytometry were correlated (Spearman r of about 0.61). Imported from immuneACCESS, the table was reduced by TCRdb to in-frame sequences with V and J called. These copies leave out some clones; in studies compared against another copy, an unresolved V gene accounts for under half, and the cause of the remainder is not known. V, J and clone size were drawn from that table, and D and trimming were deduced from the DNA. This sample gives 25,000 to 30,000 clones in total; over 65% of them show up just once. The top ten clonotypes cover approximately 9.3% of the sample.

The sequence was collected from a woman between 18 and 29 years old in good health. Material: CD8+ T cells sorted from blood. The sequence links TRBV7-5 to TRBJ2-1; the table names TRBD2, a call not compared with the DNA. TRBV7-5 is annotated as a pseudogene. The DNA sequence is as follows: TGTGTCAGAAGCTTAGTAGGGACTAGCGGGAGTCACGGTGAGCAGTTCTTC. Translated, it gives CVRSLVGTSGSHGEQFF.